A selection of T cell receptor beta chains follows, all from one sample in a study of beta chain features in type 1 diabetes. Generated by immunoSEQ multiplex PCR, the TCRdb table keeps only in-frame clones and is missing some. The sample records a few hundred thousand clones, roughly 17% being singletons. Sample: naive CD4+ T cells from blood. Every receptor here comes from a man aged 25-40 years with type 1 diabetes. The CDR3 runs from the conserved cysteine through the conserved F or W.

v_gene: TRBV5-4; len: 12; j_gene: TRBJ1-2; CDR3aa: CASSLISGGYTF
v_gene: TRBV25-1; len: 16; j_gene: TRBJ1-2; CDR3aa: CASSDRTDRDDYGYTF
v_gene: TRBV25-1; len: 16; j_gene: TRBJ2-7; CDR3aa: CASSESPSGRWYEQYF
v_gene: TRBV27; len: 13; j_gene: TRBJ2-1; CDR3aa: CASSLIGTLGQFF
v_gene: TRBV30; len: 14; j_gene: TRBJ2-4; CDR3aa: CAWNPGTSGNIQYF
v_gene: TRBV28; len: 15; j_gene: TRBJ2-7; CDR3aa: CASRYTGGRNSEQYF
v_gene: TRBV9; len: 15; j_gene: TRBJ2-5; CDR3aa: CASRSGRAAYETQYF
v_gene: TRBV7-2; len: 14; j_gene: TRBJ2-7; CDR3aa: CASSLTGGRDEQYF
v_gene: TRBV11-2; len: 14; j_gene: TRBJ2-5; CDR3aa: CASSSDTLAETQYF
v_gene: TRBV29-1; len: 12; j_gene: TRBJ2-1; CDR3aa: CSSRTSGNEQFF
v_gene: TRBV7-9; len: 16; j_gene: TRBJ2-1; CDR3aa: CASSATTFLSYNEQFF
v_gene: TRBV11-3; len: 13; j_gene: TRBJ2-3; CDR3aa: CASSRTGPDTQYF
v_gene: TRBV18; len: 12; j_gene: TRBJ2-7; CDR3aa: CASSLQDYEQYF
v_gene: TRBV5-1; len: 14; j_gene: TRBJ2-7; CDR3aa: CASNTGGHAYEQYF
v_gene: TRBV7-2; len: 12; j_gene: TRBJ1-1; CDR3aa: CASSRGGTEAFF
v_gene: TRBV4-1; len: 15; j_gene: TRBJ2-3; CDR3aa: CASSQYTSGTDTQYF
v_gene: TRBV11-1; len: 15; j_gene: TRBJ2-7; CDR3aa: CASSLEGDASYEQYF
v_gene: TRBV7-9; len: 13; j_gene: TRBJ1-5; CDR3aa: CAIQGVSNQPQHF
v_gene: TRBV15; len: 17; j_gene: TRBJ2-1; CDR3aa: CATSRGGGTVGHNEQFF
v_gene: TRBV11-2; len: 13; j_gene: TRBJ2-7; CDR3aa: CASSLRGGYEQYF
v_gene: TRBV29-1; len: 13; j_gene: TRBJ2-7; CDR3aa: CSVRRGAGYEQYF
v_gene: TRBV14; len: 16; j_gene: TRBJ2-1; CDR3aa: CASSQDLARSYNEQFF
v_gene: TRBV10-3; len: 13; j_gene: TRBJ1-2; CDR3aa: CAISEPISFGYTF
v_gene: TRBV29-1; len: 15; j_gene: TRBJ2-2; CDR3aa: CSVHRASANTGELFF
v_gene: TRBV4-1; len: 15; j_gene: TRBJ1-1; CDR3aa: CASSQAQQRNTEAFF
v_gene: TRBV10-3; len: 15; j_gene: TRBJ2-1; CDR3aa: CAISSPGTHNNEQFF
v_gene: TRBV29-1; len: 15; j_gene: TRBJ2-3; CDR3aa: CSVEEGNRRADTQYF
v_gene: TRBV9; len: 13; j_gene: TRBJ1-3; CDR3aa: CASSYTQGNTIYF
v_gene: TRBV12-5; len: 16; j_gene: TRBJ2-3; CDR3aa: CASGLVNSGLGDTQYF
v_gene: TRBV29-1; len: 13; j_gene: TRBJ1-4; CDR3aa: CSVEKGRDEKLFF
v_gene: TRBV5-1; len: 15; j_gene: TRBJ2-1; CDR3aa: CASRIAGGLLGEQFF
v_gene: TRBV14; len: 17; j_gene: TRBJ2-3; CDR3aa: CASSQVKPGELLDTQYF
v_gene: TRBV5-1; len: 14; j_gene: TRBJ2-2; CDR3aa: CASSPGGNTGELFF
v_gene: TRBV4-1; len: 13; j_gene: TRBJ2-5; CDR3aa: CASSQALQETQYF
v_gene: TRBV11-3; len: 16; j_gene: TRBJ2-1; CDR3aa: CASSTREAGSYNEQFF
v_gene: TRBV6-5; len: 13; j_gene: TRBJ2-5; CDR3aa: CASTRDRVETQYF
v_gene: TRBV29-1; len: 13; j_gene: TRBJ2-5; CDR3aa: CSVGGLAQETQYF
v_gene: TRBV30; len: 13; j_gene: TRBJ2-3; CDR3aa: CAWSVLGGQKQYF
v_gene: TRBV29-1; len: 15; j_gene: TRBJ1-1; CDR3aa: CSVENRLRMNTEAFF
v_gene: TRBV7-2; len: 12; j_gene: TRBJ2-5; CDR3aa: CASSLLRETQYF
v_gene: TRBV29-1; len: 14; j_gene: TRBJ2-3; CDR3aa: CSVRGSMLTDTQYF
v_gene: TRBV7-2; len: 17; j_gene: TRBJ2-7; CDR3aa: CASSVGPGTSGSYEQYF
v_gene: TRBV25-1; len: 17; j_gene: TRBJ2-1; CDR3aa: CASSDGGQRSSYNEQFF
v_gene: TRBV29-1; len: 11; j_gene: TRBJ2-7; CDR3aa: CSVGQPYEQYF
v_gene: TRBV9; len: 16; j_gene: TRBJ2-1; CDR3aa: CASSTQGAASGNEQFF
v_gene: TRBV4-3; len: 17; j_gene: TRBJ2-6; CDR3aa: CASSQLWAGAGANVLTF
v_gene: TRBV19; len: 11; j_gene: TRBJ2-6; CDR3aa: CASSNYHVLTF
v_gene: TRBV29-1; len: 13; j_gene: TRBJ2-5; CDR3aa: CSVGLQYQETQYF
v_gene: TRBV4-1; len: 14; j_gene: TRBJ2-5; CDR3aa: CASSQGDTQETQYF
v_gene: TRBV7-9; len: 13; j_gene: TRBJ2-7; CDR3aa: CASSLARVGEQYF
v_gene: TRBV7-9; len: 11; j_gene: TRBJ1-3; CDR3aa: CASSSGNTIYF
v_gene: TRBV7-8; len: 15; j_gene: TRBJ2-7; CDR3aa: CASSLARIEDHEQYF